These T cell receptor beta chains were read from a single sample in a study of T-cell memory formation after mild COVID-19. TCRdb re-called the 5' RACE reads with MiXCR, one entry per CDR3 protein. The sample has roughly 150,000 distinct CDR3 sequences, roughly 14% seen once. Sequenced sample: PBMCs or a T cell subset sorted from them (not recorded which). These receptors came from an adult woman who had mild COVID-19 (a few samples of this study predate the infection). Cell type and time point are not known. The CDR3 runs from the conserved cysteine through the conserved F or W. D genes are given only for firm matches. Clone sizes are given selectively: once, few, many, or a class where the clone is expanded.

J gene: TRBJ1-2
clone size: -
V gene: TRBV5-1
D gene: -
CDR3 protein: CASSYYPGPGYGYTF
CDR3 DNA: TGCGCCAGCAGCTATTACCCGGGACCGGGCTATGGCTACACCTTC

J gene: TRBJ1-1
clone size: -
V gene: TRBV30
D gene: TRBD1
CDR3 protein: CAWSSRGWNTEAFF
CDR3 DNA: TGTGCCTGGAGCAGCAGGGGGTGGAACACTGAAGCTTTCTTT

J gene: TRBJ2-1
clone size: few
V gene: TRBV3-1
D gene: -
CDR3 protein: CASSQGREQFF
CDR3 DNA: TGTGCCAGCAGCCAAGGTCGTGAGCAGTTCTTC

J gene: TRBJ2-7
clone size: few
V gene: TRBV5-1
D gene: TRBD1
CDR3 protein: CASSVGQGYDEQYF
CDR3 DNA: TGCGCCAGCAGCGTGGGACAGGGTTACGACGAGCAGTACTTC

J gene: TRBJ2-1
clone size: many
V gene: TRBV29-1
D gene: TRBD2
CDR3 protein: CSVDKLAGVNEQFF
CDR3 DNA: TGCAGCGTTGATAAACTAGCGGGAGTCAATGAGCAGTTCTTC

J gene: TRBJ1-1
clone size: -
V gene: TRBV7-8
D gene: -
CDR3 protein: CATEPTGGYTEAFF
CDR3 DNA: TGTGCCACGGAGCCTACGGGGGGTTATACTGAAGCTTTCTTT

J gene: TRBJ2-1
clone size: -
V gene: TRBV15
D gene: -
CDR3 protein: CATSSRRNPGEDEQFF
CDR3 DNA: TGTGCCACCAGCTCCCGAAGGAATCCGGGAGAGGATGAGCAGTTCTTC

J gene: TRBJ1-2
clone size: -
V gene: TRBV21-1
D gene: -
CDR3 protein: CASSKAKGHYGYTF
CDR3 DNA: TGTGCCAGCAGCAAAGCGAAGGGACACTATGGCTACACCTTC

J gene: TRBJ1-1
clone size: -
V gene: TRBV10-3
D gene: TRBD1
CDR3 protein: CAISAGGGEAFF
CDR3 DNA: TGTGCCATCAGTGCAGGGGGAGGTGAAGCTTTCTTT

J gene: TRBJ2-3
clone size: -
V gene: TRBV3-1
D gene: TRBD2
CDR3 protein: CATAASHSGGNTDTQYF
CDR3 DNA: TGTGCCACCGCCGCCTCCCATAGCGGGGGGAACACAGATACGCAGTATTTT

J gene: TRBJ2-3
clone size: few
V gene: TRBV20-1
D gene: TRBD1
CDR3 protein: CSAWTGESTDTQYF
CDR3 DNA: TGCAGTGCTTGGACAGGGGAGAGCACAGATACGCAGTATTTT

J gene: TRBJ2-1
clone size: many
V gene: TRBV7-9
D gene: TRBD1
CDR3 protein: CASSTGTVYNEQFF
CDR3 DNA: TGTGCCAGCAGTACCGGGACAGTATACAATGAGCAGTTCTTC

J gene: TRBJ2-6
clone size: many
V gene: TRBV5-1
D gene: -
CDR3 protein: CASSLQGAGANVLTF
CDR3 DNA: TGCGCCAGCAGCTTGCAGGGAGCAGGGGCCAACGTCCTGACTTTC

J gene: TRBJ2-6
clone size: few
V gene: TRBV7-9
D gene: TRBD2
CDR3 protein: CASSLSGGAGANVLTF
CDR3 DNA: TGTGCCAGCAGCTTATCGGGGGGAGCTGGGGCCAACGTCCTGACTTTC

J gene: TRBJ2-1
clone size: -
V gene: TRBV6-5
D gene: TRBD2
CDR3 protein: CASIRTPGGPSHEQFF
CDR3 DNA: TGTGCCAGCATCCGTACACCGGGGGGGCCTTCGCATGAGCAGTTCTTC

J gene: TRBJ2-7
clone size: -
V gene: TRBV24-1
D gene: TRBD1
CDR3 protein: CATSDSRQGTYEQYF
CDR3 DNA: TGTGCCACCAGTGATTCAAGACAGGGGACCTACGAGCAGTACTTC

J gene: TRBJ1-1
clone size: -
V gene: TRBV24-1
D gene: TRBD1
CDR3 protein: CATSDPRTGDTEAFF
CDR3 DNA: TGTGCCACCAGTGATCCCCGCACAGGGGACACTGAAGCTTTCTTT

J gene: TRBJ1-1
clone size: few
V gene: TRBV19
D gene: -
CDR3 protein: CASSVASGVPEAFF
CDR3 DNA: TGTGCCAGTAGTGTGGCCTCGGGTGTTCCTGAAGCTTTCTTT

J gene: TRBJ2-7
clone size: -
V gene: TRBV4-1
D gene: TRBD1
CDR3 protein: CASSLQQQGELYEQYF
CDR3 DNA: TGCGCCAGCAGCCTCCAGCAGCAGGGGGAACTCTACGAGCAGTACTTC

J gene: TRBJ2-1
clone size: few
V gene: TRBV20-1
D gene: -
CDR3 protein: CSALNTQYNEQFF
CDR3 DNA: TGCAGTGCTTTGAACACACAGTACAATGAGCAGTTCTTC

J gene: TRBJ2-4
clone size: -
V gene: TRBV4-1
D gene: TRBD1
CDR3 protein: CASSQTGGNGIQYF
CDR3 DNA: TGCGCCAGCAGCCAGACAGGGGGGAACGGCATTCAGTACTTC

J gene: TRBJ2-2
clone size: -
V gene: TRBV5-1
D gene: -
CDR3 protein: CASSLEHTGELFF
CDR3 DNA: TGCGCCAGCAGCTTGGAGCACACCGGGGAGCTGTTTTTT

J gene: TRBJ2-1
clone size: -
V gene: TRBV4-1
D gene: -
CDR3 protein: CASSHSGDRTHNEQFF
CDR3 DNA: TGCGCCAGCAGCCACTCGGGGGACCGGACCCACAATGAGCAGTTCTTC

J gene: TRBJ2-3
clone size: -
V gene: TRBV5-1
D gene: -
CDR3 protein: CASSRRSGSTDTQYF
CDR3 DNA: TGCGCCAGCAGCCGGCGTTCGGGGAGCACAGATACGCAGTATTTT

J gene: TRBJ2-2
clone size: -
V gene: TRBV4-3
D gene: TRBD2
CDR3 protein: CASSQGLAETGGELFF
CDR3 DNA: TGCGCCAGCAGCCAAGGTCTAGCGGAGACGGGCGGGGAGCTGTTTTTT

J gene: TRBJ1-1
clone size: few
V gene: TRBV12-3/TRBV12-4
D gene: -
CDR3 protein: CAKGGAGGTEAFF
CDR3 DNA: TGTGCCAAAGGGGGGGCAGGAGGGACTGAAGCTTTCTTT

J gene: TRBJ2-1
clone size: -
V gene: TRBV6-5
D gene: -
CDR3 protein: CASSYNRGFRTYNEQFF
CDR3 DNA: TGTGCCAGCAGTTACAATAGGGGCTTCCGTACCTACAATGAGCAGTTCTTC

J gene: TRBJ2-2
clone size: few
V gene: TRBV7-9
D gene: TRBD2
CDR3 protein: CASSGDYARYTGELFF
CDR3 DNA: TGTGCCAGCAGCGGGGACTATGCGCGCTACACCGGGGAGCTGTTTTTT

J gene: TRBJ1-1
clone size: -
V gene: TRBV12-3/TRBV12-4
D gene: -
CDR3 protein: CASSFGAGVGAFF
CDR3 DNA: TGTGCCAGCAGTTTTGGGGCCGGGGTAGGAGCTTTCTTT

J gene: TRBJ2-4
clone size: -
V gene: TRBV4-3
D gene: TRBD2
CDR3 protein: CASSQEGLAGVGKNIQYF
CDR3 DNA: TGCGCCAGCAGCCAAGAGGGGCTAGCGGGAGTTGGCAAAAACATTCAGTACTTC

J gene: TRBJ2-2
clone size: few
V gene: TRBV7-9
D gene: -
CDR3 protein: CAIQVGSRDTGELFF
CDR3 DNA: TGTGCCATACAGGTTGGGTCCAGGGACACCGGGGAGCTGTTTTTT

J gene: TRBJ2-4
clone size: -
V gene: TRBV30
D gene: -
CDR3 protein: CAWQGDLGIQYF
CDR3 DNA: TGTGCCTGGCAGGGGGACTTGGGCATTCAGTACTTC

J gene: TRBJ2-1
clone size: -
V gene: TRBV19
D gene: TRBD1
CDR3 protein: CASSTYRGELGEQFF
CDR3 DNA: TGTGCCAGTAGTACCTACAGGGGAGAACTCGGTGAGCAGTTCTTC

J gene: TRBJ2-7
clone size: -
V gene: TRBV3-1
D gene: TRBD2
CDR3 protein: CASSRLAGVSYEQYF
CDR3 DNA: TGTGCCAGCAGCCGACTAGCGGGGGTCTCCTACGAGCAGTACTTC

J gene: TRBJ2-7
clone size: -
V gene: TRBV5-4
D gene: -
CDR3 protein: CASSLSPQAGYEQYF
CDR3 DNA: TGTGCCAGCAGCCTGTCTCCCCAGGCGGGCTACGAGCAGTACTTC

J gene: TRBJ2-5
clone size: -
V gene: TRBV12-3/TRBV12-4
D gene: TRBD2
CDR3 protein: CASSLDGGTQETQYF
CDR3 DNA: TGTGCCAGCAGTTTAGACGGGGGGACCCAAGAGACCCAGTACTTC

J gene: TRBJ1-1
clone size: -
V gene: TRBV7-9
D gene: -
CDR3 protein: CASSAQMTVNTEAFF
CDR3 DNA: TGTGCCAGCAGCGCACAAATGACAGTGAACACTGAAGCTTTCTTT

J gene: TRBJ1-1
clone size: once
V gene: TRBV2
D gene: -
CDR3 protein: CASSSTGWVTEAFF
CDR3 DNA: TGTGCCAGCAGTTCTACAGGGTGGGTGACTGAAGCTTTCTTT

J gene: TRBJ1-2
clone size: many
V gene: TRBV29-1
D gene: -
CDR3 protein: CSVDGAQAVSLYGYTF
CDR3 DNA: TGCAGCGTTGATGGGGCTCAGGCAGTTAGCCTCTATGGCTACACCTTC

J gene: TRBJ1-2
clone size: -
V gene: TRBV9
D gene: -
CDR3 protein: CASSATSAAFGYTF
CDR3 DNA: TGTGCCAGCAGCGCCACCTCAGCCGCCTTTGGCTACACCTTC

J gene: TRBJ2-2
clone size: few
V gene: TRBV5-6
D gene: -
CDR3 protein: CASSIGTGTGELFF
CDR3 DNA: TGTGCCAGCAGCATCGGGACGGGCACCGGGGAGCTGTTTTTT

J gene: TRBJ1-1
clone size: -
V gene: TRBV19
D gene: -
CDR3 protein: CASRIQRFMNTEAFF
CDR3 DNA: TGTGCCAGTAGGATTCAACGGTTCATGAACACTGAAGCTTTCTTT

J gene: TRBJ1-2
clone size: many
V gene: TRBV25-1
D gene: -
CDR3 protein: CASSESGGVNYGYTF
CDR3 DNA: TGTGCCAGCAGTGAATCGGGAGGGGTTAACTATGGCTACACCTTC

J gene: TRBJ1-1
clone size: -
V gene: TRBV5-1
D gene: -
CDR3 protein: CASSVQGPTEAFF
CDR3 DNA: TGCGCCAGCAGCGTACAGGGTCCTACTGAAGCTTTCTTT